These 20 T cell receptor beta chains originate from one sample sequenced in a study of shared clonotypes between healthy human individuals. This table comes from immunoSEQ multiplex PCR, and its TCRdb copy is limited to in-frame clones, with some not included. The sample includes 2 million to 2.5 million clones, approximately 94% of them seen just once. Sequencing was done on a sample of naive CD4+ T cells sorted from blood. Subset: CD45RA+ positively selected. These TCRs come from a man between 18 and 29 years old in good health.

This chain joins TRBV21-1 and TRBJ1-6; no check of the table's D call, TRBD1, against the DNA was made. TRBV21-1 is marked as a pseudogene. The CDR3 has 17 residues. DNA of the CDR3: TGTGCCAGCAGCAAAGGGGGTTCCGGACAGGCGGGAACCCCCCTCCACTTT. It codes for CASSKGGSGQAGTPLHF.

Concerning this clone itself: The sample contains more than one DNA sequence encoding this CDR3. V usage is TRBV6-5 and J usage is TRBJ1-1; no reliable D call. This CDR3 contains 14 residues. The germline V gene encodes CDR1 MNHEY and CDR2 SVGAGI. The V gene lost 0 bases and the J gene lost 1 base, with 6 bases spanning the gap. This CDR3 is CASSYSISNTEAFF. The CDR3 DNA follows: TGTGCCAGCAGTTACTCGATATCGAACACTGAAGCTTTCTTT.

The V call is TRBV30, the J call TRBJ1-2; D might be TRBD1 (5 bases). Germline V gene data show CDR1 as GTSNPN and CDR2 as SVGIG (reference sequence). Trimming left V 0 bases short and J 6 bases short, with 8 bases between. The CDR3 is 12 residues long. In nucleotides, the CDR3 is TGTGCCTGGAGTGTAGGCAGGGATGGCTACACCTTC. Translating it yields CAWSVGRDGYTF.

A remark on this clone: The junction and the germline gene differ at one end; a read error may be behind it. This sequence joins TRBV28 and TRBJ2-3, with D perhaps TRBD1 or TRBD2 (5 bases each). The CDR3 is 11 residues long. Germline V gives CDR1 MDHEN, CDR2 SYDVKM. The DNA of the CDR3 is TGTGCCAGCAGACAAGGCCCGACGGGACATTTT. Protein: CASRQGPTGHF.

The chain links TRBV5-1 to TRBJ1-1; the D is unclear. This CDR3 contains 11 residues. In germline, CDR1 is SGHRS, CDR2 YFSETQ. The germline V and J ends were trimmed by 7 bases and 4 bases, with 8 bases remaining between them. CDR3 region: CASASSTEAFF. DNA of the CDR3: TGCGCCAGCGCCTCCTCCACTGAAGCTTTCTTT.

The V gene is TRBV30, the J gene TRBJ1-2; TRBD1 agrees at 7 bases. Trimming took 1 base from V and 1 from J; bases not matched to a gene: 6. The germline V gene encodes CDR1 GTSNPN and CDR2 SVGIG (reference sequence). There are 15 residues in the CDR3. The CDR3 protein is CAWSAHRGLNYGYTF. The CDR3 DNA reads as TGTGCCTGGAGTGCCCACAGGGGTCTTAACTATGGCTACACCTTC.

The chain has TRBV10-3 and TRBJ2-7; no reliable D call. CDR3 length: 13 amino acids. The V end lost 3 bases, the J end lost 6 bases, and 12 bases lay between the germline ends. The V gene's germline CDR1 is ENHRY and CDR2 SYGVKD. In DNA form, the CDR3 reads TGTGCCATCAGTGACTATGAGCGAGGCGAGCAGTACTTC. It encodes CAISDYERGEQYF.

The V and J genes are TRBV19 and TRBJ2-7; TRBD1 aligns across 9 bases. The V gene end was trimmed by 8 bases and the J gene end by 2 bases; junction bases not matched to a gene: 7. CDR3 length: 14 amino acids. Germline CDR1 is LNHDA and CDR2 is SQIVND (reference sequence). The CDR3 DNA follows: TGTGCCAGTCGACCGGGGACAGGGCCCTACGAGCAGTACTTC. It yields the protein CASRPGTGPYEQYF.

This chain connects TRBV11-3 to TRBJ1-1, with TRBD1 matching 7 bases. CDR1 and CDR2 (germline): SGHNT, YENEEA. Trimming removed 5 bases from V and 6 bases from J; junction bases left unmatched: 9. This CDR3 has 14 amino acids. The CDR3 DNA reads as TGTGCCAGCAGCCGTGACAGGGACTCCGCTGAAGCTTTCTTT. This translates into CASSRDRDSAEAFF.

The genes are TRBV7-6 and TRBJ2-1; tentatively, D is TRBD2 (5 bases). Trimming took off 4 bases at V and 4 bases at J, with 20 bases between the two ends. Germline V gives CDR1 SGHVS, CDR2 FNYEAQ. The CDR3 consists of 17 residues. CDR3 residues: CASSSLGFRGTYNEQFF. The CDR3 bases are TGTGCCAGCAGCTCCCTAGGGTTTCGGGGTACTTACAATGAGCAGTTCTTC.

The chain couples TRBV5-1 to TRBJ2-2; TRBD1 matches 7 bases. This CDR3 is 14 amino acids long. The trim removed 5 bases at V and 6 bases at J, leaving 7 bases unmatched. Per the germline V gene, CDR1 is SGHRS and CDR2 is YFSETQ. The CDR3 protein is CASSPTGEPGELFF. Here the CDR3 DNA reads TGCGCCAGCAGTCCAACAGGGGAACCCGGGGAGCTGTTTTTT.

The V gene is TRBV7-2, the J gene TRBJ2-2; D may be TRBD2 (7 bases). Per the germline V gene, CDR1 is SGHTA and CDR2 is FQGNSA. The CDR3 runs 17 residues. Trimming took 5 bases from V and 8 from J, leaving 24 bases between them. For the CDR3, the DNA is TGTGCCAGCAGCCCACTAGGGGGGGCCTTACCACCGGGGGAGCTGTTTTTT. The encoded protein is CASSPLGGALPPGELFF.

This chain links TRBV7-9 with TRBJ2-5; D might be TRBD1 or TRBD2, each matching 6 bases. The germline CDR1 and CDR2 sequences are SEHNR and FQNEAQ (reference sequence). This CDR3 comprises 15 residues. V gave up 2 bases and J gave up 5 bases, with 15 bases separating them. This CDR3 is CASSLNGGPLETQYF. The CDR3 DNA reads TGTGCCAGCAGCTTAAATGGGGGGCCCTTGGAGACCCAGTACTTC.

The V gene is TRBV5-1, the J gene TRBJ2-7; D may correspond to TRBD1 or TRBD2 (5 bases each). Germline loops: CDR1 SGHRS, CDR2 YFSETQ. The length of the CDR3 is 14 residues. V was trimmed by 0 bases and J by 7 bases, leaving 14 bases between them. CDR3 amino acids: CASSLAPVWGEQYF. CDR3 coding DNA: TGCGCCAGCAGCTTGGCGCCGGTCTGGGGGGAGCAGTACTTC.

This clone has more than one count but fewer than ten. This sample also contains other DNA sequences that code for the same CDR3. The CDR3 reads CASSPFSYEQYF. Written as DNA, the CDR3 is TGTGCCAGCAGCCCCTTCTCCTACGAGCAGTACTTC. The V and J genes are TRBV7-2 and TRBJ2-7; D not certain. This CDR3 spans 12 amino acids. Germline V gene sequence: CDR1 SGHTA, CDR2 FQGNSA. The V end lost 5 bases, the J end lost 0 bases, and 5 bases lay between the germline ends.

In the case of this clone: Distinct nucleotide sequences in the sample also encode this CDR3. The V call is TRBV11-3, the J call TRBJ2-2; 8 positions agree with TRBD1. CDR3 length: 15 residues. V lost 4 bases to trimming and J lost 0 bases; unmatched junction nucleotides: 1. Germline assignment: CDR1 SGHNT and CDR2 YENEEA. The CDR3 nucleotides are TGTGCCAGCAGCTCAGGGGGCGCGAACACCGGGGAGCTGTTTTTT. Its protein is CASSSGGANTGELFF.

This clone occurred once. In DNA, the CDR3 is TGTGCCAGCAGCTCGGGACAGGCTAACTATGGCTACACCTTC. Protein: CASSSGQANYGYTF. The V call is TRBV5-4, the J call TRBJ1-2; 8 positions match TRBD1. V lost 3 bases, J lost 0 bases, and 1 base stayed unmatched. The CDR3 is 14 residues long. Per germline, CDR1 SGHNT and CDR2 YYREEE (reference sequence).

The chain links TRBV6-1 to TRBJ1-2, with unresolved D. The CDR3 is 14 residues long. V lost 0 bases, J lost 2 bases, and 7 bases lay in between. The germline CDR1 and CDR2 sequences are MNHNS and SASEGT. The CDR3 nucleotides read TGTGCCAGCAGTGAAGCGCGGGGAAACTATGGCTACACCTTC. The encoded protein is CASSEARGNYGYTF.

In the case of this clone: Other nucleotide sequences from this sample produce the same CDR3. The rearrangement links TRBV9 to TRBJ1-3; D is perhaps TRBD1 (5 bases). CDR3 length: 13 amino acids. The germline gives CDR1 SGDLS, CDR2 YYNGEE. V was pared by 2 bases and J by 4 bases, with 7 bases between. The CDR3 region has the DNA TGTGCCAGCAGCGTGGGGACGGGAAACACCATATATTTT. It encodes CASSVGTGNTIYF.

The rearrangement links TRBV29-1 to TRBJ1-2; D is possibly TRBD1 (6 bases). The germline gives CDR1 SQVTM, CDR2 ANQGSEA. The CDR3 runs 14 residues. Trimming pared 3 bases from V and 3 bases from J, leaving 14 bases between. The CDR3 sequence: CSVDSDSPYYGYTF. Here the CDR3 DNA reads TGCAGCGTTGACTCGGACAGCCCATACTATGGCTACACCTTC. Full variable domain (outside the CDR3, taken from reference TRBV29-1 and TRBJ1-2): SAVISQKPSRDICQRGTSLTIQCQVDSQVTMMFWYRQQPGQSLTLIATANQGSEATYESGFVIDKFPISRPNLTFSTLTVSNMSPEDSSIYLCSVDSDSPYYGYTFGSGTRLTVV.